This T cell receptor (beta chain) was captured by sequencing in a study of blood T cell repertoires in COVID-19. Some clones are missing from TCRdb's copy, which holds only in-frame ones; the method was immunoSEQ multiplex PCR. There are hundreds of thousands of clones in the sample; approximately 90% occur only once, and 5.5% to 8.5% lies in the top ten. Germline values: CDR1 SEHNR, CDR2 FQNEAQ (reference sequence). The CDR3 covers 17 residues. The V end lost 3 bases, the J end lost 5 bases, and 22 bases lay between the germline ends. The chain couples TRBV7-9 to TRBJ1-1; D perhaps matches TRBD1 (5 bases). This sequence was found in a woman aged 25 to 39 who had recovered from COVID-19. Sequencing was done on a sample of peripheral blood. The CDR3 coding sequence is TGTGCCAGCAGCTTTTACTTAACAGGTCTACGGGGGACTGAAGCTTTCTTT. Residues: CASSFYLTGLRGTEAFF.